These 26 T cell receptor beta chains originate from one sample sequenced in a study of blood T cell repertoires in COVID-19. Repertoires were generated with immunoSEQ multiplex PCR, while TCRdb's copy carries only in-frame clones and drops some. The sample has tens of thousands of clones, roughly nine tenths seen once. The sequenced sample consisted of peripheral blood. The receptors shown here come from a human donor with active COVID-19. The donor label of this sample is uncertain.

This clone came up once. The chain combines TRBV14 with TRBJ2-1; 11 bases fit TRBD2. CDR1 is SGHDN and CDR2 is FVKESK in the germline V gene. This CDR3 region has 15 residues. The junction had 5 bases not matched to a gene; V was cut back by 2 bases and J by 8 bases. The CDR3 sequence: CASSQRLAGGHEQFF. The CDR3 bases are TGTGCCAGCAGCCAACGTCTAGCGGGAGGCCATGAGCAGTTCTTC. The whole variable domain, filled in from reference TRBV14 and TRBJ2-1, reads EAGVTQFPSHSVIEKGQTVTLRCDPISGHDNLYWYRRVMGKEIKFLLHFVKESKQDESGMPNNRFLAERTGGTYSTLKVQPAELEDSGVYFCASSQRLAGGHEQFFGPGTRLTVL.

The genes are TRBV12-3 or TRBV12-4 and TRBJ2-1; TRBD1 matches at 10 bases. The CDR3 contains 13 residues. Trimming cost V 6 bases and J 6 bases; bases outside gene matches: 2. The CDR3 loop is CASRRDRGNEQFF. CDR3 DNA sequence: TGTGCCAGCAGGAGGGACAGGGGCAATGAGCAGTTCTTC.

With regard to this clone: Additional DNA sequences in this sample encode the identical CDR3. The chain links TRBV5-1 to TRBJ1-2, with a tentative D call TRBD1 (5 bases). Germline loops: CDR1 SGHRS, CDR2 YFSETQ. The CDR3 consists of 13 residues. V lost 3 bases and J 3 bases, leaving 9 bases between the germline ends. This CDR3 reads CASSSTGDYGYTF. The CDR3 nucleotides read TGCGCCAGCAGCTCCACAGGTGACTATGGCTACACCTTC.

J is TRBJ1-1 and V is TRBV23-1, with D uncertain. TRBV23-1 is reported as an ORF; its role is uncertain. V dropped 0 bases and J dropped 5 bases, with 22 bases sitting between them. CDR3 length: 18 amino acids. The CDR3: CASSQSAFSGVRGTEAFF. The CDR3 nucleotides are TGCGCCAGCAGTCAATCCGCGTTCAGTGGGGTCCGGGGTACTGAAGCTTTCTTT.

The J gene is TRBJ2-1, the V gene TRBV10-1, with D tentatively TRBD2 (5 bases). Trimming cost V 4 bases and J 8 bases, with 12 bases left between them. CDR1 WNHNN and CDR2 SYGVQD come from the germline V gene (reference sequence). The CDR3 totals 13 residues. The CDR3 here is CASSVRTRDEQFF. The CDR3 region has the DNA TGCGCCAGCAGTGTTCGGACTCGCGATGAGCAGTTCTTC.

The rearrangement uses TRBV5-6 and TRBJ1-2, with D tentatively TRBD1 (6 bases). The V end lost 4 bases, the J end lost 3 bases, and 16 bases lay between the germline ends. The CDR3 length is 15 residues. The germline V gene has CDR1 SGHDT and CDR2 YYEEEE. The CDR3 DNA follows: TGTGCCAGCAGCCTAACAGGGCCGAGGGACTATGGCTACACCTTC. As protein: CASSLTGPRDYGYTF.

The V gene is TRBV18, the J gene TRBJ2-2, with 8 bases lining up with TRBD2. CDR1 is KGHSH and CDR2 is LQKENI in the germline V gene. This CDR3 is 16 amino acids long. With 2 bases clipped from V and 4 bases from J, the junction kept 6 bases outside the gene matches. CDR3 in DNA: TGTGCCAGCTCACCATCAGCGGGGGCGAGCACCGGGGAGCTGTTTTTT. It translates to CASSPSAGASTGELFF.

The rearrangement links TRBV19 to TRBJ1-4, with a tentative D call TRBD1 (5 bases). Trimming pared 4 bases from V and 0 bases from J, leaving 24 bases between. Germline V CDR1 and CDR2: LNHDA, SQIVND (reference sequence). The CDR3 is 20 amino acids. CDR3 region: CASSTPTFRVPGATNEKLFF. For the CDR3, the DNA is TGTGCCAGTAGTACACCAACTTTCAGGGTCCCCGGCGCAACTAATGAAAAACTGTTTTTT. Full variable domain (outside the CDR3, taken from reference TRBV19 and TRBJ1-4): DGGITQSPKYLFRKEGQNVTLSCEQNLNHDAMYWYRQDPGQGLRLIYYSQIVNDFQKGDIAEGYSVSREKKESFPLTVTSAQKNPTAFYLCASSTPTFRVPGATNEKLFFGSGTQLSVL.

V gene TRBV30 combines with J gene TRBJ1-5; 7 nucleotides agree with TRBD1. Germline lookup yields CDR1 GTSNPN and CDR2 SVGIG (reference sequence). This CDR3 region has 15 residues. Losses at the gene ends were 1 base for V and 6 bases for J; bases not matched to a gene: 9. CDR3 amino acids: CAWSALRQGGQPQHF. The CDR3 bases are TGTGCCTGGAGTGCACTGCGACAGGGAGGTCAGCCCCAGCATTTT. The complete variable domain, with remaining parts taken from reference TRBV30 and TRBJ1-5, reads SQTIHQWPATLVQPVGSPLSLECTVEGTSNPNLYWYRQAAGRGLQLLFYSVGIGQISSEVPQNLSASRPQDRQFILSSKKLLLSDSGFYLCAWSALRQGGQPQHFGDGTRLSIL.

This rearrangement joins TRBV9 to TRBJ2-1; D gene ambiguous. From germline, CDR1 is SGDLS and CDR2 YYNGEE. With 4 bases removed from V and 3 bases from J, the gap between germline ends came to 8 bases. The CDR3 contains 13 residues. The CDR3 spells CASSPRHYNEQFF. Here the CDR3 DNA reads TGTGCCAGCAGCCCACGACACTACAATGAGCAGTTCTTC.

The V gene is TRBV3-1 (or the pseudogene TRBV3-2), the J gene TRBJ1-3; the D gene is possibly TRBD1 (6 bases). The CDR3 is 15 amino acids. V was shortened by 7 bases and J by 0 bases, with 13 bases between the two germline ends. Germline assignment: CDR1 LGHDT and CDR2 YNNKEL (reference sequence). The CDR3 reads CASTGQTNSGNTIYF. Here the CDR3 DNA reads TGTGCCAGCACCGGACAGACAAACTCTGGAAACACCATATATTTT.

V is TRBV23-1 and J is TRBJ1-5; no clear D. TRBV23-1 is marked as an open reading frame, function uncertain. Deletions cut 4 bases from V and 3 bases from J, with 10 bases between. This CDR3 has 14 amino acids. DNA for the CDR3: TGCGCCAGCAGTCTGGGCCGGTTCAATCAGCCCCAGCATTTT. Protein sequence: CASSLGRFNQPQHF.

This clone was picked up a small number of times. This chain uses TRBV5-4 with TRBJ2-3; a possible D gene is TRBD1 (5 bases). Per germline, CDR1 SGHNT and CDR2 YYREEE (reference sequence). V was cut by 0 bases and J by 6 bases, with 11 bases left in between. There are 14 residues in the CDR3. As DNA, the CDR3 is TGTGCCAGCAGCTTGGTAGGGGCCTCGGATACGCAGTATTTT. Protein sequence: CASSLVGASDTQYF.

V usage is TRBV4-3 and J usage is TRBJ1-6; D might be TRBD1 (5 bases). With 5 bases removed from V and 2 bases from J, the gap between germline ends came to 13 bases. The CDR3 is 16 residues long. Germline V lookup: CDR1 LGHNA, CDR2 YSLEER. The CDR3 bases are TGCGCCAGCAGCGAAGGAGAGACAGCCTATAATTCACCCCTCCACTTT. Protein: CASSEGETAYNSPLHF.

The chain uses TRBV19 and TRBJ1-3; D gene uncertain. This CDR3 contains 16 residues. Germline-derived CDR1 and CDR2 are LNHDA and SQIVND (reference sequence). V gave up 1 base and J gave up 0 bases, with 10 bases separating them. The CDR3 DNA follows: TGTGCCAGTAGTATAGTGGCTTACAGCTCTGGAAACACCATATATTTT. Protein sequence: CASSIVAYSSGNTIYF.

The chain employs TRBV4-1 and TRBJ1-5; the D is unclear. Germline CDR1 reads MGHRA; CDR2 reads YSYEKL. CDR3 length: 15 residues. Trimming removed 1 base from V and 0 bases from J, with 7 bases in between. The chain's CDR3 is CASSQAPTSNQPQHF. In nucleotides, the CDR3 is TGCGCCAGCAGCCAAGCCCCTACTAGCAATCAGCCCCAGCATTTT.

The chain uses TRBV11-2 and TRBJ2-3, with D possibly being TRBD1 (6 bases). Trimming pared 0 bases from V and 6 bases from J, leaving 16 bases between. This CDR3 spans 16 amino acids. Germline V lookup: CDR1 SGHAT, CDR2 FQNNGV. CDR3 DNA sequence: TGTGCCAGCAGCTTAGAATTGTCAGGGGCCCCGGATACGCAGTATTTT. Encoded protein: CASSLELSGAPDTQYF.

The chain combines TRBV6-6 with TRBJ2-7, with D tentatively TRBD1 (5 bases). The V gene's germline CDR1 is MNHNY and CDR2 SVGAGI (reference sequence). V lost 2 bases, J lost 7 bases, and 12 bases lay in between. This CDR3 has 13 residues. CDR3 loop: CASSYDRFGEQYF. CDR3 DNA: TGTGCCAGCAGTTACGACAGATTTGGAGAGCAGTACTTC.

The chain's CDR3 is CASSAIAGADYEQYF. The CDR3 coding sequence is TGTGCCAGCAGCGCCATAGCGGGCGCCGATTACGAGCAGTACTTC. The chain links TRBV5-4 to TRBJ2-7; TRBD2 matches at 7 bases. Germline-derived CDR1 and CDR2 are SGHNT and YYREEE (reference sequence). The V segment lost 4 bases and the J segment 4 bases; nucleotides outside the gene matches: 11. The CDR3 runs 15 residues.

The chain recombines TRBV30 with TRBJ1-4; 12 positions agree with TRBD1. CDR1 is GTSNPN and CDR2 is SVGIG in the germline V gene (reference sequence). Trimming at V came to 3 bases and at J to 6 bases, leaving 5 bases not matched to a gene. CDR3 length: 15 amino acids. The CDR3 DNA reads TGTGCCTGGAGAGACTGGGACAGGGGGCATGAAAAACTGTTTTTT. Translating it yields CAWRDWDRGHEKLFF.

This rearrangement joins TRBV19 to TRBJ2-3; no firm D call. V gave up 3 bases and J gave up 4 bases, with 14 bases separating them. The CDR3 contains 15 residues. CDR1 is LNHDA, CDR2 SQIVND, per germline (reference sequence). The CDR3 DNA follows: TGTGCCAGTAGTATCCGGCTTCAACTACCAGATACGCAGTATTTT. It is translated as CASSIRLQLPDTQYF.

V and J are TRBV7-2 and TRBJ2-3; perhaps TRBD1 as D (5 bases). V was trimmed by 0 bases and J by 2 bases, leaving 9 bases between them. This CDR3 has 15 residues. In germline, CDR1 is SGHTA, CDR2 FQGNSA. CDR3: CASSLAGPLTDTQYF. DNA of the CDR3: TGTGCCAGCAGCTTAGCGGGGCCACTCACAGATACGCAGTATTTT.

The chain links TRBV2 to TRBJ1-2, with a possible D match to TRBD1 (6 bases). The CDR3 is 13 residues long. Per the germline V gene, CDR1 is SNHLY and CDR2 is FYNNEI. Deletions cut 3 bases from V and 8 bases from J, with 13 bases between. The DNA for the CDR3 is TGTGCCAGCAGTGAGCGGGGGGCCGGAGGCTACACCTTC. Protein sequence: CASSERGAGGYTF.

The chain combines TRBV5-5 with TRBJ1-6, with D tentatively TRBD1 (5 bases). The CDR3 is made up of 13 amino acids. Germline V gives CDR1 SGHKS, CDR2 YYEKEE (reference sequence). Trimming cost V 8 bases and J 3 bases, with 9 bases left between them. CDR3 bases: TGTGCCAGTCAGGGAATCTATAATTCACCCCTCCACTTT. This translates into CASQGIYNSPLHF.

V and J are TRBV4-1 and TRBJ2-3, with TRBD2 matching 13 bases. CDR3 length: 16 amino acids. Losses at the gene ends were 4 bases for V and 4 bases for J; bases not matched to a gene: 5. The germline gives CDR1 MGHRA, CDR2 YSYEKL. Written as DNA, the CDR3 is TGCGCCAGCAGCCCGAGGACTAGCGGGGGATCAGATACGCAGTATTTT. Its protein is CASSPRTSGGSDTQYF.

V is TRBV19 and J is TRBJ1-1; D is unresolved. This CDR3 has 17 amino acids. Between the trimmed V and J ends, which lost 5 bases and 1 base, there was a span of 20 bases. Per the germline V gene, CDR1 is LNHDA and CDR2 is SQIVND (reference sequence). The CDR3 sequence is CASSPAGQRGRNTEAFF. CDR3 DNA sequence: TGTGCCAGTAGTCCGGCAGGTCAGCGGGGTAGGAACACTGAAGCTTTCTTT.